This entry concerns a single T cell receptor beta chain. What it binds is unknown. Reverse transcribing all isolated RNA meant expressed TCRB transcripts were sequenced. Measured with immunoSEQ multiplex PCR; TCRdb has only the in-frame clones, and not every one. This sample carries approximately 160,000 clones, around a tenth of them seen once, and the ten largest clones take 0.45% to 0.6%. The CDR3 contains 15 residues. Germline CDR1 SGHRS, CDR2 YFSETQ. Trimming cost V 3 bases and J 4 bases; bases outside gene matches: 4. These data originate in a study of beta chain features in type 1 diabetes. On the study more broadly: Across the samples, some 99 million sorted cells were examined in total. The study, taken as a whole, reports: The study found moderately but significantly shorter TCRB CDR3s in all four CD4+ subsets of Type 1 diabetes patients. The study found that naive, central memory and Treg TCRB repertoires appeared more similar in patients than in healthy donors. Highly expressing activated T cells could be over-counted with a cDNA template.

Sequencing was carried out using central memory CD4+ T cells from blood. The TCR comes from a man aged 30-40 years with type 1 diabetes. The chain joins TRBV5-1 to TRBJ2-7; 13 positions match TRBD2. DNA for the CDR3: TGCGCCAGCAGCTCTGGACTAGCGGGAGATTACGAGCAGTACTTC. This codes for CASSSGLAGDYEQYF.